The sample holds a few counts of the clone carrying this T cell receptor (beta chain). This sample stems from a study of T-cell reconstitution after alpha-beta-depleted transplantation in children. A TCRbeta library incorporating unique molecular identifiers was prepared. TCRdb re-analysed the PCR reads in MiXCR, keeping a single row per CDR3 protein. The sample includes about 640,000 distinct CDR3 sequences, about an eighth of them seen just once. This CDR3 contains 15 residues. The germline V gene has CDR1 DFQATT and CDR2 SNEGSKA (reference sequence). Trimming took 0 bases from V and 5 from J; bases not matched to a gene: 10.

The sequence came from a male patient between 10 and 17 years old who had a stem cell transplant for acute myeloid leukemia, so the T cells may come from the graft donor. The specimen was PBMCs, mostly from graft donor cells, collected 360 days after TCRalphabeta/CD19-depleted stem cell transplant. The rearrangement links TRBV20-1 to TRBJ2-7, with 7 bases that match TRBD2. CDR3 region: CSARDRARGSNEQYF. The CDR3 nucleotides read TGCAGTGCTAGAGATAGGGCCCGCGGGAGTAACGAGCAGTACTTC.